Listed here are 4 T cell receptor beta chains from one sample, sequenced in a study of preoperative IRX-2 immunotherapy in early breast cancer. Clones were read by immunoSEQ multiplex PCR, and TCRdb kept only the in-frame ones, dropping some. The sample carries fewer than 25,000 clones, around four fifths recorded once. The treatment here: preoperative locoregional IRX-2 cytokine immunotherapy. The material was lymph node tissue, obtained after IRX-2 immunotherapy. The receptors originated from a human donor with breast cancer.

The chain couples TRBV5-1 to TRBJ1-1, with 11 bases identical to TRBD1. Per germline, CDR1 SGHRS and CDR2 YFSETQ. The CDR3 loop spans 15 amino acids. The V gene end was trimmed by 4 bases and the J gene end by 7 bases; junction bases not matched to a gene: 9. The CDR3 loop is CASSPGRTGGVEAFF. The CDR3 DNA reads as TGCGCCAGCAGCCCAGGTAGGACAGGGGGCGTTGAAGCTTTCTTT.

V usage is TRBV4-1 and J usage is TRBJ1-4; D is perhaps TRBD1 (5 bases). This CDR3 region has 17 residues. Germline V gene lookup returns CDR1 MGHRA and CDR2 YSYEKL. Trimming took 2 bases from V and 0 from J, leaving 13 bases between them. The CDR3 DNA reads TGCGCCAGCAGCCAAAAGGGACCGGGAGCAACTAATGAAAAACTGTTTTTT. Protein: CASSQKGPGATNEKLFF.

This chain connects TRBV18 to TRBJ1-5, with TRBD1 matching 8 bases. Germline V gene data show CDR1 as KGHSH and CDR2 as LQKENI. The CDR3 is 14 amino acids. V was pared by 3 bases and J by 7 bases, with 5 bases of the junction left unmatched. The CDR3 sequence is CASSPGQDVQPQHF. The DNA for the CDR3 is TGTGCCAGCTCACCGGGACAGGATGTCCAGCCCCAGCATTTT.

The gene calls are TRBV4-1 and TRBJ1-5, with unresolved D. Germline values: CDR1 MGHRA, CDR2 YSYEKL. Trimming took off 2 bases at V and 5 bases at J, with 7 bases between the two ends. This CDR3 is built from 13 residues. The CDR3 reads CASSQRTDQPQHF. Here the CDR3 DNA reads TGCGCCAGCAGCCAACGGACCGATCAGCCCCAGCATTTT.